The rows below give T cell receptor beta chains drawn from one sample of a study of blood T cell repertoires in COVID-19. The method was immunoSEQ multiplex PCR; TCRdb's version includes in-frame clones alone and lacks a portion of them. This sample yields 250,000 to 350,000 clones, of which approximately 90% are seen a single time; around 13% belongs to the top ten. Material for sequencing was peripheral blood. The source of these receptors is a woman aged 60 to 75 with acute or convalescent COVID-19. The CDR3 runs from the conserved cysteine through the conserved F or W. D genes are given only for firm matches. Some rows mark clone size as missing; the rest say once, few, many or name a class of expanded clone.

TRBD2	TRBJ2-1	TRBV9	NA	TGTGCCAGCAGCGCGGGGCCGGGAGGTGATGAGCAGTTCTTC	CASSAGPGGDEQFF
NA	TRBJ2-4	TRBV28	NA	TGTGCCAGCAGTTTACCAGGGGAGAACATTCAGTACTTC	CASSLPGENIQYF
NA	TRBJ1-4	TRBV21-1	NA	TGTGCCAGCAGCCCGGGGACAGGGGGCTGTCAAAAACTGTTTTTT	CASSPGTGGCQKLFF
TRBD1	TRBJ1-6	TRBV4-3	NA	TGCGCCAGCAGCCAATTCGCAGGGGGACCTTCACCCCTCCACTTT	CASSQFAGGPSPLHF
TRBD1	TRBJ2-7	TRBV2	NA	TGTGCCAGCAGTGAGCAGGGGGTGGGCGAGCAGTACTTC	CASSEQGVGEQYF
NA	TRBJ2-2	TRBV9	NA	TGTGCCAGCAGCTCCCGTAGGAACACCGGGGAGCTGTTTTTT	CASSSRRNTGELFF
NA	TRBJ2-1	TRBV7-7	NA	TGTGCCAGCAGCTTAGTGAGACAGCCCTACAATGAGCAGTTCTTC	CASSLVRQPYNEQFF
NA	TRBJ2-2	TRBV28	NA	TGTGCCAGCGCCCCTGCGGGGACGAACACCGGGGAGCTGTTTTTT	CASAPAGTNTGELFF
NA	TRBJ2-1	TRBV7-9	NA	TGTGCCAGCAGCTTAACCGGCAATGAGCAGTTCTTC	CASSLTGNEQFF
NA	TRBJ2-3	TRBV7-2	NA	TGTGCCAGCAGCCCCTTCAGGGGTAACACAGATACGCAGTATTTT	CASSPFRGNTDTQYF
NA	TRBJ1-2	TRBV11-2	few	TGTGCCAGCAGCTTAGATGGGACACGCTATGGCTACACCTTC	CASSLDGTRYGYTF
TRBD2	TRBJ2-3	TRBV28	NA	TGTGCCAGCAGTTTAACCCTGACTCAAATAGCGGGGGGGCCCACAGATACGCAGTATTTT	CASSLTLTQIAGGPTDTQYF
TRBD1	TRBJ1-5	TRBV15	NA	TGTGCCACCAGCAGCTTTTCAGGGGGCGGTCAGCCCCAGCATTTT	CATSSFSGGGQPQHF
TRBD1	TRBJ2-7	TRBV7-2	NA	TGTGCCAGCAGGATAAGACAGGGGTCCTACGAGCAGTACTTC	CASRIRQGSYEQYF
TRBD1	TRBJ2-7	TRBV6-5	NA	TGTGCCAGCAGTCGAGGGGGGACAGGGACCGGCGAGCAGTACTTC	CASSRGGTGTGEQYF
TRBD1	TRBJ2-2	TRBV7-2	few	TGTGCCAGCAGCAACAGGGGCCCCAGCACCGGGGAGCTGTTTTTT	CASSNRGPSTGELFF
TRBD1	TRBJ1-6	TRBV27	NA	TGTGCCAGCAGTGTGAACAGGGGCTCACCCCTCCACTTT	CASSVNRGSPLHF
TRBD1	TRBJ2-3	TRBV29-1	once	TGCAGCGTGGAGAACAGGGGGTCAGATACGCAGTATTTT	CSVENRGSDTQYF
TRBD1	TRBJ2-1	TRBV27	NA	TGTGCCAGCAGTTCCCAGGGGGCATGGAATGAGCAGTTCTTC	CASSSQGAWNEQFF
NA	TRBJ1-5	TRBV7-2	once	TGTGCCAGCAGGGCCGTCTTTGGCGGTCAGCCCCAGCATTTT	CASRAVFGGQPQHF
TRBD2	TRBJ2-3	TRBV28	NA	TGTGCCAGCAGGCTAGCGGGTGCCCCAGATACGCAGTATTTT	CASRLAGAPDTQYF
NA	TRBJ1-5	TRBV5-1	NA	TGCGCCAGCAGCCCCTCCAGTTTTAGCAATCAGCCCCAGCATTTT	CASSPSSFSNQPQHF
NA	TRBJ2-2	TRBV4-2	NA	TGTGCCAGCAGCCAAGTCCGGGACTGGGCCGGGGAGCTGTTTTTT	CASSQVRDWAGELFF
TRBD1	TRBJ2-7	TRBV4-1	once	TGCGCCAGCAGCCCCGGGGGACAGGGGGCGGGCGAGCAGTACTTC	CASSPGGQGAGEQYF
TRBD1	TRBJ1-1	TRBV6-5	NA	TGTGCCAGCTTCTGGGGACAGACAAACACTGAAGCTTTCTTT	CASFWGQTNTEAFF
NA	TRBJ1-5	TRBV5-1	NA	TGCGCCAGCAGCTCCGACACCAATCAGCCCCAGCATTTT	CASSSDTNQPQHF
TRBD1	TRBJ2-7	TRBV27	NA	TGTGCCAGCAGTTTATCCCCGACAGGGGGCTTGTACGAGCAGTACTTC	CASSLSPTGGLYEQYF
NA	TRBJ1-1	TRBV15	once	TGTGCCACCGGGACATCGAACACTGAAGCTTTCTTT	CATGTSNTEAFF
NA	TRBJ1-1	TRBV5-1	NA	TGCGCCAGCAGCATCGGACAGGAAGCTTTCTTT	CASSIGQEAFF
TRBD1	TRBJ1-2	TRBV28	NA	TGTGCCAGCAGTTCCCTTTTGAGGGACAGGTTTGGGAGCACCTTC	CASSSLLRDRFGSTF
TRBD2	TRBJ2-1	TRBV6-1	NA	TGTGCCAGCAGTGAGGCTAGCGGGAGCAATGAGCAGTTCTTC	CASSEASGSNEQFF
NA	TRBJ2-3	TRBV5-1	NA	TGCGCCAGCCTCCCGGGCGGGGTTAGCACAGATACGCAGTATTTT	CASLPGGVSTDTQYF
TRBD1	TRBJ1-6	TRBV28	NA	TGTGCCAGCAGTTTTTCGACCGGGACAGTCGGATCACCCCTCCACTTT	CASSFSTGTVGSPLHF
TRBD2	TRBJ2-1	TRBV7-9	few	TGTGCCAGCAGCCGAACTGAGCGGGAGCTCTACTACAATGAGCAGTTCTTC	CASSRTERELYYNEQFF
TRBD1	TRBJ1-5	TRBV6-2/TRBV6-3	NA	TGTGCCAGCAGTTACCCAGGGGGCCGGGGCAATCAGCCCCAGCATTTT	CASSYPGGRGNQPQHF
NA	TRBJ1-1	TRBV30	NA	TGTGCCCTAAACCGAGGCACTGAAGCTTTCTTT	CALNRGTEAFF
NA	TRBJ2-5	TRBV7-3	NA	TGTGCCAGCAGCCAGGAGGGAACAGTGGCCCAGTACTTC	CASSQEGTVAQYF
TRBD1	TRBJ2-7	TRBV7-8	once	TGTGCCAGCCGGACAGGGGGCGAGCAGTACTTC	CASRTGGEQYF
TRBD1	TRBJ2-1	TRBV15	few	TGTGCCACCAGCAGAGCAAGGCAGGGGGCTTACAATGAGCAGTTCTTC	CATSRARQGAYNEQFF
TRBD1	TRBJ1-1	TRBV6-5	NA	TGTGCCAGCCGACAGGGGGGGACGAGAGTCACTGAAGCTTTCTTT	CASRQGGTRVTEAFF